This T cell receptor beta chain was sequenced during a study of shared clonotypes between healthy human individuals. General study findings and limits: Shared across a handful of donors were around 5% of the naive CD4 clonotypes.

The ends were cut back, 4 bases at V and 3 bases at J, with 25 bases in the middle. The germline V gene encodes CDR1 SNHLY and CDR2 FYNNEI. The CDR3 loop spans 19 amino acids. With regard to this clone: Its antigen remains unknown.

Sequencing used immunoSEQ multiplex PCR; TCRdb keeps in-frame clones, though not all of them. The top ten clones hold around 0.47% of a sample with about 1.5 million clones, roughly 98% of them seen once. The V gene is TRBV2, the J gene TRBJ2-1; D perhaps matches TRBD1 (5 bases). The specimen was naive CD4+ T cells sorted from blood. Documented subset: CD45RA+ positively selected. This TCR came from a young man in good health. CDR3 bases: TGTGCCAGCAGTGCTATAGTGCCCTTGCAGGACATAGACTACAATGAGCAGTTCTTC. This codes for CASSAIVPLQDIDYNEQFF.